The 20 T cell receptor beta chains in this list originate from one sample, sequenced in a study of control samples from healthy donors and cancer patients. Clones were read by immunoSEQ multiplex PCR, and TCRdb kept only the in-frame ones, dropping some. The sample holds about 99,000 clones, roughly 90% seen once. The sample comprised PBMCs. These receptors all come from a man in his fifties or sixties with lung cancer.

The chain combines TRBV6-5 with TRBJ2-5; D possibly corresponds to TRBD2 (7 bases). CDR3 length equals 16 residues. Germline V CDR1 and CDR2: MNHEY, SVGAGI. V was pared by 0 bases and J by 4 bases, with 15 bases between. The CDR3 DNA reads TGTGCCAGCAGTTACTCGAAGGCGGGGGCCCCAGAGACCCAGTACTTC. The encoded protein is CASSYSKAGAPETQYF.

The chain has TRBV6-6 and TRBJ2-3, with 8 bases identical to TRBD2. The CDR3 is made up of 15 amino acids. V gave up 2 bases and J gave up 7 bases; unmatched junction bases: 8. Germline values: CDR1 MNHNY, CDR2 SVGAGI (reference sequence). In DNA, the CDR3 is TGTGCCAGCAGTTACGTGCTAGCGGGCGGATATACGCAGTATTTT. As protein: CASSYVLAGGYTQYF.

This clone was counted a single time. This chain uses TRBV11-2 with TRBJ2-2; TRBD1 might be the D (5 bases). The CDR3 extends over 14 amino acids. The ends were cut back, 5 bases at V and 6 bases at J, with 13 bases in the middle. Germline V CDR1 and CDR2: SGHAT, FQNNGV. The CDR3 spells CASSPTLGAGELFF. The CDR3 coding sequence is TGTGCCAGCAGCCCCACCTTAGGGGCCGGGGAGCTGTTTTTT.

CDR3 in amino acids: CASSSGFSPKTEETQYF. DNA of the CDR3: TGCGCCAGCAGCTCGGGTTTTTCCCCCAAGACTGAAGAGACCCAGTACTTC. The genes are TRBV5-1 and TRBJ2-5; the D is unclear. The CDR3 length is 17 residues. CDR1 and CDR2 (germline): SGHRS, YFSETQ. V was shortened by 3 bases and J by 3 bases, with 21 bases between the two germline ends.

J is TRBJ2-6 and V is TRBV6-1; D is unresolved. Trimming pared 3 bases from V and 0 bases from J, leaving 3 bases between. The CDR3 sequence is 14 residues long. Germline V gene lookup returns CDR1 MNHNS and CDR2 SASEGT. CDR3 nucleotides: TGTGCCAGCAGTGAGTTCTCTGGGGCCAACGTCCTGACTTTC. It is translated as CASSEFSGANVLTF.

The CDR3 loop reads CASSLDYLTDTQYF. In nucleotides, the CDR3 is TGTGCCAGCAGCTTAGACTATCTCACAGATACGCAGTATTTT. The rearrangement joins TRBV7-2 to TRBJ2-3, with no clear D. Per the germline V gene, CDR1 is SGHTA and CDR2 is FQGNSA. The CDR3 is 14 residues long. Trimming took off 1 base at V and 2 bases at J, with 7 bases between the two ends.

Only one count was recorded for this clone. The chain recombines TRBV10-1 with TRBJ2-1, with TRBD2 matching over 10 bases. The junction had 5 bases not matched to a gene; V was cut back by 3 bases and J by 3 bases. Germline V gene lookup returns CDR1 WNHNN and CDR2 SYGVQD (reference sequence). The CDR3 is 16 amino acids. Here the CDR3 reads CASSDRAGGLYNEQFF. As DNA, the CDR3 is TGCGCCAGCAGTGACCGAGCGGGGGGGCTCTACAATGAGCAGTTCTTC.

CDR3 region: CASSRDRQTDTQYF. CDR3 bases: TGTGCCAGCAGCCGGGACAGACAAACAGATACGCAGTATTTT. The rearrangement joins TRBV6-5 to TRBJ2-3; 7 bases fit TRBD1. The germline V gene encodes CDR1 MNHEY and CDR2 SVGAGI. With 6 bases clipped from V and 3 bases from J, the junction kept 6 bases outside the gene matches. The CDR3 is 14 amino acids.

This chain connects TRBV11-3 to TRBJ2-2, with D possibly matching TRBD1 (6 bases). The CDR3 runs 14 residues. V lost 3 bases, J lost 3 bases, and 8 bases lay in between. Per germline, CDR1 SGHNT and CDR2 YENEEA. CDR3 amino acids: CASSFTGYTGELFF. CDR3 DNA sequence: TGTGCCAGCAGCTTTACAGGGTACACCGGGGAGCTGTTTTTT.

CDR3 sequence (DNA): TGTGCCAGCAGTGAAATCAGTCGGGCCGGGGGAAACACCGGGGAGCTGTTTTTT. Translating gives CASSEISRAGGNTGELFF. The rearrangement joins TRBV6-1 to TRBJ2-2; a possible D gene is TRBD2 (6 bases). The CDR3 runs to 18 residues. V lost 2 bases and J 2 bases, leaving 18 bases between the germline ends. Germline CDR1 is MNHNS and CDR2 is SASEGT.

The genes are TRBV29-1 and TRBJ1-1; 9 positions agree with TRBD1. Losses at the gene ends were 4 bases for V and 1 base for J; bases not matched to a gene: 10. There are 16 residues in the CDR3. Germline values: CDR1 SQVTM, CDR2 ANQGSEA. CDR3 protein: CSVVAGDRASNTEAFF. The DNA of the CDR3 is TGCAGCGTTGTGGCGGGGGACAGGGCCTCGAACACTGAAGCTTTCTTT.

This clone was seen a single time. This chain joins TRBV2 and TRBJ1-1, with D hard to call. The V end was cut by 6 bases, the J end by 3 bases, with 17 bases between. CDR1 SNHLY and CDR2 FYNNEI come from the germline V gene. The CDR3 extends over 15 amino acids. CDR3 in DNA: TGTGCCAGCAGCCTTAACCTGGGGATAGACACTGAAGCTTTCTTT. Its translation is CASSLNLGIDTEAFF.

CDR3 nucleotides: TGCGCCAGCAGTCAAGGAACGGGCACCCTGGGTGAGACCCAGTACTTC. It yields the protein CASSQGTGTLGETQYF. V usage is TRBV5-1 and J usage is TRBJ2-5; D not certain. CDR3 size: 16 residues. Germline CDR1 reads SGHRS; CDR2 reads YFSETQ. V was cut by 5 bases and J by 5 bases, with 22 bases left in between.

The J gene is TRBJ2-3, the V gene TRBV29-1, with 7 bases that match TRBD2. This CDR3 has 12 residues. The germline CDR1 and CDR2 sequences are SQVTM and ANQGSEA. V was pared by 7 bases and J by 2 bases, with 3 bases of the junction left unmatched. CDR3 residues: CSESGDTDTQYF. CDR3 nucleotides: TGCAGCGAGAGCGGGGACACAGATACGCAGTATTTT.

This clone was detected only once. The chain combines TRBV7-9 with TRBJ1-4; no clear D. The ends were cut back, 1 base at V and 7 bases at J, with 4 bases in the middle. The CDR3 contains 12 residues. Germline CDR1 SEHNR, CDR2 FQNEAQ (reference sequence). CDR3 in amino acids: CASSLGIEKLFF. In nucleotides, the CDR3 is TGTGCCAGCAGCTTAGGTATTGAAAAACTGTTTTTT.

This chain uses TRBV7-3 with TRBJ2-6; TRBD1 matches 9 bases. Germline V lookup: CDR1 SGHTA, CDR2 FQGTGA. The CDR3 extends over 17 amino acids. The trim removed 2 bases at V and 2 bases at J, leaving 4 bases unmatched. The CDR3 region has the DNA TGTGCCAGCAGCTTAGGGGACAGGGCAGCTGGGGCCAACGTCCTGACTTTC. Translating gives CASSLGDRAAGANVLTF. Drawing the rest from reference TRBV7-3 and TRBJ2-6, the complete variable domain is GAGVSQTPSNKVTEKGKYVELRCDPISGHTALYWYRQSLGQGPEFLIYFQGTGAADDSGLPNDRFFAVRPEGSVSTLKIQRTERGDSAVYLCASSLGDRAAGANVLTFGAGSRLTVL.

The chain is built from TRBV5-1 and TRBJ2-1; 7 nucleotides line up with TRBD1. The V and J ends lost 1 base and 0 bases, in that order; junction bases with no gene match: 7. The CDR3 consists of 17 residues. CDR1 is SGHRS and CDR2 is YFSETQ in the germline V gene. CDR3 sequence: CASSLRGQAHSYNEQFF. CDR3 nucleotide sequence: TGCGCCAGCAGCTTGAGGGGGCAGGCCCACTCCTACAATGAGCAGTTCTTC.

The rearrangement uses TRBV5-1 and TRBJ2-1; 7 nucleotides match TRBD2. After removal of 1 base from V and 5 bases from J, the junction contained 6 bases not matched to a gene. Germline V lookup: CDR1 SGHRS, CDR2 YFSETQ. CDR3 length equals 15 residues. The CDR3 loop reads CASSLFLAGNNEQFF. CDR3 in DNA: TGCGCCAGCAGCTTGTTTTTAGCGGGCAACAATGAGCAGTTCTTC. The entire variable domain, with the rest obtained from reference TRBV5-1 and TRBJ2-1, is as follows: KAGVTQTPRYLIKTRGQQVTLSCSPISGHRSVSWYQQTPGQGLQFLFEYFSETQRNKGNFPGRFSGRQFSNSRSEMNVSTLELGDSALYLCASSLFLAGNNEQFFGPGTRLTVL.

J is TRBJ1-2 and V is TRBV29-1, with unresolved D. CDR1 is SQVTM, CDR2 ANQGSEA, per germline. CDR3 length: 15 residues. V gave up 0 bases and J gave up 8 bases, with 19 bases separating them. The CDR3 reads CSVEDSSGSTRGYTF. DNA for the CDR3: TGCAGCGTTGAAGATTCAAGTGGTTCGACTCGGGGCTACACCTTC.

The chain employs TRBV15 and TRBJ2-5; D gene uncertain. Looked up from germline, CDR1 is LNHNV and CDR2 is YYDKDF (reference sequence). This CDR3 has 15 residues. Deletions cut 1 base from V and 3 bases from J, with 12 bases between. CDR3 DNA sequence: TGTGCCACCAGCAGAGTACGGACGGAAGAAGAGACCCAGTACTTC. This translates into CATSRVRTEEETQYF.